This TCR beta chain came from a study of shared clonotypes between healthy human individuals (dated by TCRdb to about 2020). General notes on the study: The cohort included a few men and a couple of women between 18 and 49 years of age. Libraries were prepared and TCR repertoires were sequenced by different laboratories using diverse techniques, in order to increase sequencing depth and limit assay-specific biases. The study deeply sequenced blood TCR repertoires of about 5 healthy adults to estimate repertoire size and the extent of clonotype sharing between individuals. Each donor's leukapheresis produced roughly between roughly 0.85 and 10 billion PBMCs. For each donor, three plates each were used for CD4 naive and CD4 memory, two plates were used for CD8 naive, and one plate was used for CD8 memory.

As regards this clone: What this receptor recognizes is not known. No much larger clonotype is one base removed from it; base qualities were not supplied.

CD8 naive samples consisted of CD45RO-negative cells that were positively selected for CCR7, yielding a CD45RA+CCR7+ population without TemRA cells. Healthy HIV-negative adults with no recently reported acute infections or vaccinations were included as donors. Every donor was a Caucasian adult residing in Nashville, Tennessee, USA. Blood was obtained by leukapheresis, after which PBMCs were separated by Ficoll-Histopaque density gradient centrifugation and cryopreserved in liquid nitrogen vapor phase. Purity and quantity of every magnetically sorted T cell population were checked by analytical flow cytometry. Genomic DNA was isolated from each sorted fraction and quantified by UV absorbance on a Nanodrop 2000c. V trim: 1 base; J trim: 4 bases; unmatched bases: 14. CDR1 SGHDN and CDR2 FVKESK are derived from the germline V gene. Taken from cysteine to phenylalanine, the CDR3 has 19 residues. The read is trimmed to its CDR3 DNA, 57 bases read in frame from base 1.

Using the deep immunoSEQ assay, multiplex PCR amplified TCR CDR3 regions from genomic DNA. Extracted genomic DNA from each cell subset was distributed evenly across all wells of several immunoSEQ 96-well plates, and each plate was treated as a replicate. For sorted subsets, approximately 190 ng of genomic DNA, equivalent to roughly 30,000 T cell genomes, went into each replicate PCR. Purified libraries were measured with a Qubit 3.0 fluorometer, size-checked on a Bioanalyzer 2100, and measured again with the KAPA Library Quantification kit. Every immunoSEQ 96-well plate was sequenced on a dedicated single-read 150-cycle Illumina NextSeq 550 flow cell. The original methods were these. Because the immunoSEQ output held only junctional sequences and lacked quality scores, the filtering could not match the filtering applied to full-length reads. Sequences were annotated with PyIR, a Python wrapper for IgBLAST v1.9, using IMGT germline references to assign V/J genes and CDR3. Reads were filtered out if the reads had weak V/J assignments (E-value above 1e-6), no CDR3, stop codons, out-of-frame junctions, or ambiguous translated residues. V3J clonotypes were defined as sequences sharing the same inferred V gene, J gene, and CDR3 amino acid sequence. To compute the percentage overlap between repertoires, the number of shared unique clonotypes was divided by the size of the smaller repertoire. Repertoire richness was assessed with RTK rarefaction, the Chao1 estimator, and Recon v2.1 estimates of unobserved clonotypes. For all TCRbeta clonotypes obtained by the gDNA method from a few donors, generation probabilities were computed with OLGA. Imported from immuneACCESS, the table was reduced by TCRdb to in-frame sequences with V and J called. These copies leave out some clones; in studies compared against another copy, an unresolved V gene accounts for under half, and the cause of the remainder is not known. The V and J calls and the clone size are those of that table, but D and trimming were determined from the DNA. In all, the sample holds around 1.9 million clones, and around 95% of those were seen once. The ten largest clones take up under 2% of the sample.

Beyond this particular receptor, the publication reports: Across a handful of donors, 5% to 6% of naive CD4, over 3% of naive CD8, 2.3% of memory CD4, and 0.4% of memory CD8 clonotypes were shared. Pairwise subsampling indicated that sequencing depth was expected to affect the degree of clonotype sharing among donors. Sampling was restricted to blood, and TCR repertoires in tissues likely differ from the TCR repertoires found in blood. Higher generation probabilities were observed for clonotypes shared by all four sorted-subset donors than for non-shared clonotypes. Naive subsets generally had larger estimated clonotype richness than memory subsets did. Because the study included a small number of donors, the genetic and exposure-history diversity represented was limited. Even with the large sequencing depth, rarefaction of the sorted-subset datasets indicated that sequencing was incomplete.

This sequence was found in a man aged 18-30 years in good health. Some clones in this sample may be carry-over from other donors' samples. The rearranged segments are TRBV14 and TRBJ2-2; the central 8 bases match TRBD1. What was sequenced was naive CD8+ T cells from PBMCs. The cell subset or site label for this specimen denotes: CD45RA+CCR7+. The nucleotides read TGTGCCAGCAGCCAAGGGAGGACAGGGTATCTGTCCGGCACCGGGGAGCTGTTTTTT. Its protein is CASSQGRTGYLSGTGELFF.